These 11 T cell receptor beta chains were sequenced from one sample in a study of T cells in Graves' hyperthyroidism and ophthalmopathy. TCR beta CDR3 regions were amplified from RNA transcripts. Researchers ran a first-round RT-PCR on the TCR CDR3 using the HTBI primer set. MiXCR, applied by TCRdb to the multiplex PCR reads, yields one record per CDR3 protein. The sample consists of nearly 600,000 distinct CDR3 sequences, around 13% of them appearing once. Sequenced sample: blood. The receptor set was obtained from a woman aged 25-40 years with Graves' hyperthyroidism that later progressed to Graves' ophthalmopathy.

CDR3 DNA: TGTGCCAGCGGGCCGCTAGGGGGCTACGAGCAGTACTTC. It specifies CASGPLGGYEQYF. V and J are TRBV7-6 and TRBJ2-7; tentative D call: TRBD1 (6 bases). Germline CDR1 and CDR2: SGHVS and FNYEAQ. CDR3 length: 13 amino acids. Trimming shortened V by 8 bases and J by 3 bases, and 14 bases separated the two germline ends. The variable domain in full, with the rest retrieved from reference TRBV7-6 and TRBJ2-7, is GAGVSQSPRYKVTKRGQDVALRCDPISGHVSLYWYRQALGQGPEFLTYFNYEAQQDKSGLPNDRFSAERPEGSISTLTIQRTEQRDSAMYRCASGPLGGYEQYFGPGTRLTVT.

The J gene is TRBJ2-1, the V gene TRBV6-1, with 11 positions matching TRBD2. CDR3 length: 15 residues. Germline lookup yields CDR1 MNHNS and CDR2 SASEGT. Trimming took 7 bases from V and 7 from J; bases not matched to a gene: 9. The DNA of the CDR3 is TGTGCCAGCACCTCAACTAGCGGGAGATCAAATGAGCAGTTCTTC. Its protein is CASTSTSGRSNEQFF.

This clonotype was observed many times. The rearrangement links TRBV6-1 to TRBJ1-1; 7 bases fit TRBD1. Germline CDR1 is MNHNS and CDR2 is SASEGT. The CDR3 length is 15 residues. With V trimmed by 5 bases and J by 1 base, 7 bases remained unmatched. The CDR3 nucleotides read TGTGCCAGCAGTTTAAGACAGGGCCAGAACACTGAAGCTTTCTTT. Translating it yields CASSLRQGQNTEAFF.

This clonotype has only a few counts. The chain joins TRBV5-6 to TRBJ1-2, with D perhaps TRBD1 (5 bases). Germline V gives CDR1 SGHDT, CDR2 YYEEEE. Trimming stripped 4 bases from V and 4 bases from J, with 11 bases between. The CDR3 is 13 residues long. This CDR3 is CASSKPDSYGYTF. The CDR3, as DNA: TGTGCCAGCAGCAAACCCGACAGCTATGGCTACACCTTC.

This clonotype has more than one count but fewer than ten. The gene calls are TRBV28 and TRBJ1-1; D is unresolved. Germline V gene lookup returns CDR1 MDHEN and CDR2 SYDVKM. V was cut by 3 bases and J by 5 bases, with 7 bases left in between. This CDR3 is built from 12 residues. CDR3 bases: TGTGCCAGCAGTTTGCAGGAGACTGAAGCTTTCTTT. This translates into CASSLQETEAFF.

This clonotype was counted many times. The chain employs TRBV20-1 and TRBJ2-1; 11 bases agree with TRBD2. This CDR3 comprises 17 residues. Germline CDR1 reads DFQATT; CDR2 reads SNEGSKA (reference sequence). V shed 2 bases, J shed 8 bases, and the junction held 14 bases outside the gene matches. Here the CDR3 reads CSARRLTKTSGTDEQFF. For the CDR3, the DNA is TGCAGTGCTAGACGACTGACGAAGACTAGCGGGACAGATGAGCAGTTCTTC.

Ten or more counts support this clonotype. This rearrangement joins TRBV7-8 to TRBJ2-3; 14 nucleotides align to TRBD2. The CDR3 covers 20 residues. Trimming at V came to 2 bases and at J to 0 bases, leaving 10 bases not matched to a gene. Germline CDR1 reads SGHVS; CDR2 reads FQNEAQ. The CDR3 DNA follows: TGTGCCAGCAGCTTATTGGGACTAGCGGGAGAATCTACTAGCACAGATACGCAGTATTTT. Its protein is CASSLLGLAGESTSTDTQYF.

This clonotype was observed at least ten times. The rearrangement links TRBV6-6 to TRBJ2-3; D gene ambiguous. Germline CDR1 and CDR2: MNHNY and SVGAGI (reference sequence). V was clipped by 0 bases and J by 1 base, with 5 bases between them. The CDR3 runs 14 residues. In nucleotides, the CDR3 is TGTGCCAGCAGTTACTCGGTTCGCACAGATACGCAGTATTTT. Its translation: CASSYSVRTDTQYF.

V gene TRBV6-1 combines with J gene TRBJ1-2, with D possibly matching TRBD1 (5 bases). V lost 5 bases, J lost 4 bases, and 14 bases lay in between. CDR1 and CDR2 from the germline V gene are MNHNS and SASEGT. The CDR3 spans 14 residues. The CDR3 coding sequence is TGTGCCAGCAGTTGGGACCTGGGCCTCTATGGCTACACCTTC. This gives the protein CASSWDLGLYGYTF.

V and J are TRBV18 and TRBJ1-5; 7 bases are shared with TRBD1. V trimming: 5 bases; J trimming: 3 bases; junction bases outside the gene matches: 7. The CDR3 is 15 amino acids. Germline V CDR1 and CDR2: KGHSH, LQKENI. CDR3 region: CASSEQGSFNQPQHF. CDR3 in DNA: TGTGCCAGCTCAGAACAGGGGAGTTTCAATCAGCCCCAGCATTTT. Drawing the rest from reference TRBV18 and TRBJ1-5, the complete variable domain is NAGVMQNPRHLVRRRGQEARLRCSPMKGHSHVYWYRQLPEEGLKFMVYLQKENIIDESGMPKERFSAEFPKEGPSILRIQQVVRGDSAAYFCASSEQGSFNQPQHFGDGTRLSIL.

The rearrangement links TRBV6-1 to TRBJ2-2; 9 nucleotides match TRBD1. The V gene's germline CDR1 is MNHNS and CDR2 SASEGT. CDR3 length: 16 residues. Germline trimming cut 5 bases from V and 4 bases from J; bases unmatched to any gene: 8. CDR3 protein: CASSPPGTGITGELFF. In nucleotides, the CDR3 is TGTGCCAGCAGTCCTCCCGGGACAGGGATCACCGGGGAGCTGTTTTTT.